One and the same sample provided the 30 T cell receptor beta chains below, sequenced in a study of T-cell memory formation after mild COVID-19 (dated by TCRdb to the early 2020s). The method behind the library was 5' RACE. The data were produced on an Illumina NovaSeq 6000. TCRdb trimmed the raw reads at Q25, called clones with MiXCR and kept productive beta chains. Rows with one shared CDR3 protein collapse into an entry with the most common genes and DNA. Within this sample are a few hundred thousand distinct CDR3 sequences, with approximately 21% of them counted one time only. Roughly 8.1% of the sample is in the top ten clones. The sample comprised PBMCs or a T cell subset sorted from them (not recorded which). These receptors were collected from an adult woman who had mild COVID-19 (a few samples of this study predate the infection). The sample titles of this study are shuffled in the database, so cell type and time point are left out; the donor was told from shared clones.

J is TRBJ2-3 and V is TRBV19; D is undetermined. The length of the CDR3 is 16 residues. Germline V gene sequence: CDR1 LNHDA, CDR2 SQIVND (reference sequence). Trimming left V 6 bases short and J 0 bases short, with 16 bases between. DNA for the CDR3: TGTGCCAGTAGACCCCTGATTAGCTCAAGCACAGATACGCAGTATTTT. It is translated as CASRPLISSSTDTQYF.

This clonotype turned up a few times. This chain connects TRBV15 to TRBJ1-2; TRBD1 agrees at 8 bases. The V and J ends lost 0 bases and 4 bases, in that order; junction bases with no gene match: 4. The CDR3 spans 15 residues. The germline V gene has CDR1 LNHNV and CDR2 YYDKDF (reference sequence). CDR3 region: CATSRDSGQGYGYTF. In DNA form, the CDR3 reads TGTGCCACCAGCAGAGATTCAGGACAGGGCTATGGCTACACCTTC.

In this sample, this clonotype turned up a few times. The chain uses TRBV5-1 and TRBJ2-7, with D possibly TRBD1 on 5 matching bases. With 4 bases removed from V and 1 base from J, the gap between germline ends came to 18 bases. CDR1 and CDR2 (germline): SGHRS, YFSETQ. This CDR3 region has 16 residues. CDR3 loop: CASSPRQSQRSYEQYF. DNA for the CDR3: TGCGCCAGCAGCCCTCGACAGAGCCAAAGGTCCTACGAGCAGTACTTC.

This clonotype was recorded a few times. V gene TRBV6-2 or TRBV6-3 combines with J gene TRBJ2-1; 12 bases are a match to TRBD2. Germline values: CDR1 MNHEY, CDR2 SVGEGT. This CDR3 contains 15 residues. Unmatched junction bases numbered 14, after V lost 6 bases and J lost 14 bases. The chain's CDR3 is CASRAGLAGYPGEFF. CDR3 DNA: TGTGCCAGCAGAGCTGGACTAGCGGGATACCCCGGGGAGTTCTTC.

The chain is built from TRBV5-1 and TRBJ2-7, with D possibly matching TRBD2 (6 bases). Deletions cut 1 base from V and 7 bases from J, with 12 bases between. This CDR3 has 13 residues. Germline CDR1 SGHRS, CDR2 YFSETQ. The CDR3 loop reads CASSLWEAQEQYF. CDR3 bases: TGCGCCAGCAGCTTGTGGGAGGCTCAAGAGCAGTACTTC. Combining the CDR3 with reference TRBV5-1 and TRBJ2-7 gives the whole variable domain KAGVTQTPRYLIKTRGQQVTLSCSPISGHRSVSWYQQTPGQGLQFLFEYFSETQRNKGNFPGRFSGRQFSNSRSEMNVSTLELGDSALYLCASSLWEAQEQYFGPGTRLTVT.

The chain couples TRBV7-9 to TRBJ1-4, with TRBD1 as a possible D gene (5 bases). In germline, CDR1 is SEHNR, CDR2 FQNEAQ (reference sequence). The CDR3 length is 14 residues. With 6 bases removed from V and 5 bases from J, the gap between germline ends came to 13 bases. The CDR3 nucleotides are TGTGCCAGCAGGCCTCGGGACGGGAATGAAAAACTGTTTTTT. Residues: CASRPRDGNEKLFF. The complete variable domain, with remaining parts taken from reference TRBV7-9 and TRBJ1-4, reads DTGVSQNPRHKITKRGQNVTFRCDPISEHNRLYWYRQTLGQGPEFLTYFQNEAQLEKSRLLSDRFSAERPKGSFSTLEIQRTEQGDSAMYLCASRPRDGNEKLFFGSGTQLSVL.

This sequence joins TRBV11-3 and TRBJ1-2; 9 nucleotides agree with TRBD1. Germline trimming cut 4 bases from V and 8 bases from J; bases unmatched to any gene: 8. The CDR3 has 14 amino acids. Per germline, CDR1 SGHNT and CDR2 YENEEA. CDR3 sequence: CASSWDGTGTGYTF. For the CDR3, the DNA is TGTGCCAGCAGCTGGGACGGGACAGGGACCGGCTACACCTTC. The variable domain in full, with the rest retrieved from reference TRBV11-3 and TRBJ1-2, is EAGVVQSPRYKIIEKKQPVAFWCNPISGHNTLYWYLQNLGQGPELLIRYENEEAVDDSQLPKDRFSAERLKGVDSTLKIQPAELGDSAVYLCASSWDGTGTGYTFGSGTRLTVV.

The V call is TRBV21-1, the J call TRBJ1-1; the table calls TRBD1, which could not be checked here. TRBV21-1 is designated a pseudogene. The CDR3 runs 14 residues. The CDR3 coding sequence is TGTGCCAGCAGCAAACAGGGGGCAAGGGCTGAAGCTTTCTTT. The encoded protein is CASSKQGARAEAFF.

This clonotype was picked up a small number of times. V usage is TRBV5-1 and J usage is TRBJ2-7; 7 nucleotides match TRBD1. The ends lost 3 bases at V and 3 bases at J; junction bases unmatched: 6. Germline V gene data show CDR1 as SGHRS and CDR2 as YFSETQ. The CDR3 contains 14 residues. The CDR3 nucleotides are TGCGCCAGCAGCTCATCCAGGGACAGCTACGAGCAGTACTTC. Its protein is CASSSSRDSYEQYF. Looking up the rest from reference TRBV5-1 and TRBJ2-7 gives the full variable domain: KAGVTQTPRYLIKTRGQQVTLSCSPISGHRSVSWYQQTPGQGLQFLFEYFSETQRNKGNFPGRFSGRQFSNSRSEMNVSTLELGDSALYLCASSSSRDSYEQYFGPGTRLTVT.

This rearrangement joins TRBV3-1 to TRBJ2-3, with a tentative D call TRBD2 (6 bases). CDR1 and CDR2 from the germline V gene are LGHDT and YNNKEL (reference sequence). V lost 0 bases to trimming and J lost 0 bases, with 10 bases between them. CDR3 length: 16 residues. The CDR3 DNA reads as TGTGCCAGCAGCCAAGAAGAAGGAGGGAGCACAGATACGCAGTATTTT. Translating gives CASSQEEGGSTDTQYF.

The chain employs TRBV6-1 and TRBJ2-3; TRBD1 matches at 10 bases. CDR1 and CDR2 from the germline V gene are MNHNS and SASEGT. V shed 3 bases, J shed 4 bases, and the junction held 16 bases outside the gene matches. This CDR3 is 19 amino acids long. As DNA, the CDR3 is TGTGCCAGCAGTGACGGGCAACCCGGGCAGACAGGGGGCGCAGATACGCAGTATTTT. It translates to CASSDGQPGQTGGADTQYF.

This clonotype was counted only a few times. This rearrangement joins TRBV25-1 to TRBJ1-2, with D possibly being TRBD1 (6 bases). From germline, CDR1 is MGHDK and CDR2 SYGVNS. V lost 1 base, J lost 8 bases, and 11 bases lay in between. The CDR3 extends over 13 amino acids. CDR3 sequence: CASSESFGGGYTF. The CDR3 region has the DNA TGTGCCAGCAGTGAATCCTTCGGGGGCGGCTACACCTTC.

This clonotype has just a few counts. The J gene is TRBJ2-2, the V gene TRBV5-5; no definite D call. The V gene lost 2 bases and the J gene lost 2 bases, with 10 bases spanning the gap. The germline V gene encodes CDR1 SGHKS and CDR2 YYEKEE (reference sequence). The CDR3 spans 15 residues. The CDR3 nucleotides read TGTGCCAGCAGCTTCGACTTTCTTAACACCGGGGAGCTGTTTTTT. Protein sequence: CASSFDFLNTGELFF.

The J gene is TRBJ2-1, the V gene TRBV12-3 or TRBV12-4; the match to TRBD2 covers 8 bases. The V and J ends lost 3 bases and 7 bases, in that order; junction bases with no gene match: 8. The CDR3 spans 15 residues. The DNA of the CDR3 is TGTGCCAGCAGTTTGATAGGGACTAGGCGTAATGAGCAGTTCTTC. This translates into CASSLIGTRRNEQFF.

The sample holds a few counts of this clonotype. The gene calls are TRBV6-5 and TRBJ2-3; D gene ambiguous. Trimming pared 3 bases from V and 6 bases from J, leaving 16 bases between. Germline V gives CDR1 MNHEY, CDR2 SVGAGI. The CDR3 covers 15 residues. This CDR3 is CASSYTQEPPDTQYF. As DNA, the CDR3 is TGTGCCAGCAGTTATACGCAGGAACCCCCGGATACGCAGTATTTT.

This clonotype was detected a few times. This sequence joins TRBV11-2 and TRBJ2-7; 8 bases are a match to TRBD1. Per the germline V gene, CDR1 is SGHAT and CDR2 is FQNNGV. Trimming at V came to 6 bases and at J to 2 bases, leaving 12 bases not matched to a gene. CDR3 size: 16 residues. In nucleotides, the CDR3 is TGTGCCAGCAGGGGTGGCAGGGGGCGTAAGGCCTACGAGCAGTACTTC. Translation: CASRGGRGRKAYEQYF.

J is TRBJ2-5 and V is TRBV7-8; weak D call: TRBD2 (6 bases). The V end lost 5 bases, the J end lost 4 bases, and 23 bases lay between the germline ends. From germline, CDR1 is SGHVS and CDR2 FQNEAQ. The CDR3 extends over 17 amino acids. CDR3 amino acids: CASSVVIPGAGGETQYF. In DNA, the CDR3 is TGTGCCAGCAGCGTCGTAATACCGGGAGCCGGGGGAGAGACCCAGTACTTC.

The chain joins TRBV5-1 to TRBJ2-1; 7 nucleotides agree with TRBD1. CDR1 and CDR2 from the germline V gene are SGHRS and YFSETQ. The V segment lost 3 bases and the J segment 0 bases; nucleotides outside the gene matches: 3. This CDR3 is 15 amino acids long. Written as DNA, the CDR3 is TGCGCCAGCAGCTCGGGACAGAGCTCCTACAATGAGCAGTTCTTC. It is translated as CASSSGQSSYNEQFF.

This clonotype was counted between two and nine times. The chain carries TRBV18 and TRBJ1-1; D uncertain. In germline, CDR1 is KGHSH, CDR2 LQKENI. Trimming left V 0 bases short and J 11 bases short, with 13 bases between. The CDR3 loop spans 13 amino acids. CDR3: CASSPPGLERAFF. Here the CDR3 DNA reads TGTGCCAGCTCACCACCTGGGCTGGAGAGGGCTTTCTTT.

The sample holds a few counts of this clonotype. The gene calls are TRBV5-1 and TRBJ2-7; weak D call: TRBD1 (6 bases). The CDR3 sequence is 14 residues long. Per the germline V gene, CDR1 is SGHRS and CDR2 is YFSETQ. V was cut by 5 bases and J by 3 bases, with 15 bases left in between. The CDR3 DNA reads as TGCGCCAGCAGTACAATAACAGGGATCTACGAGCAGTACTTC. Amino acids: CASSTITGIYEQYF.

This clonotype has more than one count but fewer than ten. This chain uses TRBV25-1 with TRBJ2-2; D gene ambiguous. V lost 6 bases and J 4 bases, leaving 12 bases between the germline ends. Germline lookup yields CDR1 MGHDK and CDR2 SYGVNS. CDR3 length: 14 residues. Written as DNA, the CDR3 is TGTGCCAGCAGGAAGGACGTTGGCACCGGGGAGCTGTTTTTT. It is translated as CASRKDVGTGELFF.

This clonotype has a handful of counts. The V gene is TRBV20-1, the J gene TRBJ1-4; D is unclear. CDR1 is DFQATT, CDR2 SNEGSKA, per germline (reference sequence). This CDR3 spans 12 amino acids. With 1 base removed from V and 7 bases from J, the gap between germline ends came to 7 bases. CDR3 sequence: CSARGSAEKLFF. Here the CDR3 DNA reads TGCAGTGCTAGAGGGTCCGCTGAAAAACTGTTTTTT.

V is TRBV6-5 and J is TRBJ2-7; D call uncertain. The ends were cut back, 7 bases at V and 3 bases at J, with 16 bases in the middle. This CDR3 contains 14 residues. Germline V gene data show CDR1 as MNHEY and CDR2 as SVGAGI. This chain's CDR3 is CASTKRQPNYEQYF. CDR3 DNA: TGTGCCAGCACGAAACGGCAGCCAAACTACGAGCAGTACTTC.

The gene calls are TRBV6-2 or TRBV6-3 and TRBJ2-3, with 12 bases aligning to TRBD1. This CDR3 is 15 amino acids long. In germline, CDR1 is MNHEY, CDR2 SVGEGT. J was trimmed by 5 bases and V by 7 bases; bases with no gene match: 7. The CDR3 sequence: CASTWDRGPKDTQYF. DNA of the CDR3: TGTGCCAGCACCTGGGACAGGGGGCCGAAAGATACGCAGTATTTT.

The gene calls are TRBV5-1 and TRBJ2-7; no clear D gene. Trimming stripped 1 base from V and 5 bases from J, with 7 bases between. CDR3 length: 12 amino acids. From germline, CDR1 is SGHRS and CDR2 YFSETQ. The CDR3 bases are TGCGCCAGCAGCTTGCTGGCCGACGAGCAGTACTTC. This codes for CASSLLADEQYF.

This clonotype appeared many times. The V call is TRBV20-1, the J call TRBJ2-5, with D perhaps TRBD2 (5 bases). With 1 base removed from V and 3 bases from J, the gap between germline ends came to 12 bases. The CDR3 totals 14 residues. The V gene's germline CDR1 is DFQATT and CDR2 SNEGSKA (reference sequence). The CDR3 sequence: CSARVGSAEETQYF. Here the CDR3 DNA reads TGCAGTGCTAGAGTGGGTAGCGCGGAAGAGACCCAGTACTTC.

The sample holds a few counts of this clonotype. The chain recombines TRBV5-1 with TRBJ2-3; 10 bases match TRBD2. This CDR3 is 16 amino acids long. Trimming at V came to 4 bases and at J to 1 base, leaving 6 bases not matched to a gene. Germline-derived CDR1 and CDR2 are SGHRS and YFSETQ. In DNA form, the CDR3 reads TGCGCCAGCAGCCTAGCGAGCGGGGGGGGCACAGATACGCAGTATTTT. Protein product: CASSLASGGGTDTQYF.

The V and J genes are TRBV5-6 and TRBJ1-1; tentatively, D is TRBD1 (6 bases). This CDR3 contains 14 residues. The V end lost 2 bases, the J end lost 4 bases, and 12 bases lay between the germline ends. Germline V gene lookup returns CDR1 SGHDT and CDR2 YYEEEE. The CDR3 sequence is CASSFPRGGTEAFF. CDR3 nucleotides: TGTGCCAGCAGCTTCCCCAGGGGCGGCACTGAAGCTTTCTTT.

This chain's CDR3 is CASGGMGNEQFF. The CDR3 coding sequence is TGTGCCAGCGGGGGGATGGGGAATGAGCAGTTCTTC. The chain uses TRBV7-6 and TRBJ2-1; D may be TRBD2 (6 bases). There are 12 residues in the CDR3. CDR1 is SGHVS and CDR2 is FNYEAQ in the germline V gene. V was clipped by 8 bases and J by 7 bases, with 12 bases between them.

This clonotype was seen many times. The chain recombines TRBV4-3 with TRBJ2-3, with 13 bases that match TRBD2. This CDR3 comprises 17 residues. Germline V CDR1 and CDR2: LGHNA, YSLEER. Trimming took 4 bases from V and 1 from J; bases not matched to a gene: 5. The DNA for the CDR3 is TGCGCCAGCAGCCGATGGACTAGCGGGGGAGGCACAGATACGCAGTATTTT. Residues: CASSRWTSGGGTDTQYF.